These 28 T cell receptor beta chains were all obtained from the same sample, sequenced in a study of post-analysis software for immune sequencing data. Notes on the study in general: Five TRBV segments occurring more often in patients than controls included TRBV5-6, TRBV5-1 and TRBV20-1.

Unique molecular identifiers were carried by the TCR beta cDNA libraries. TCRdb re-derived calls from the PCR reads in MiXCR, one entry per CDR3 protein. Of hundreds of thousands of distinct CDR3 sequences listed, roughly 29% are singletons. These receptors' targets are unknown. The source material was blood. These receptors all stem from a girl aged 10 to 17 with multiple sclerosis.

The chain couples TRBV19 to TRBJ1-5, with a tentative D call TRBD1 (6 bases). The length of the CDR3 is 15 residues. V lost 4 bases and J lost 1, with 11 bases in between. The germline V gene encodes CDR1 LNHDA and CDR2 SQIVND (reference sequence). The CDR3 DNA reads as TGTGCCAGTAGTACAGGGAGGGGGAGCAATCAGCCCCAGCATTTT. Its protein product is CASSTGRGSNQPQHF.

Comments on this clonotype: Mismatch with germline at one junction end may stem from a read error. The J gene is TRBJ2-5, the V gene TRBV7-7; tentative D call: TRBD2 (5 bases). Germline assignment: CDR1 SSHAT and CDR2 FNYEAQ (reference sequence). The CDR3 sequence is 13 residues long. This CDR3 reads CASSGGFRETQYF. The DNA of the CDR3 is TGTGCTAGCAGCGGCGGGTTCCGGGAGACCCAGTACTTC.

This clonotype was found once. V is TRBV6-4 and J is TRBJ2-1; D ambiguous. This CDR3 is 13 amino acids long. V lost 2 bases and J 6 bases, leaving 8 bases between the germline ends. Germline loops: CDR1 MRHNA, CDR2 SNTAGT. The CDR3 DNA follows: TGTGCCAGCAGTGACGGCGGATGCAATGAGCAGTTCTTC. This codes for CASSDGGCNEQFF.

The V call is TRBV5-5, the J call TRBJ2-1; 10 bases match TRBD2. Germline V gives CDR1 SGHKS, CDR2 YYEKEE (reference sequence). V gave up 5 bases and J gave up 9 bases; unmatched junction bases: 2. The CDR3 sequence is 12 residues long. CDR3 residues: CASRLAGGEQFF. As DNA, the CDR3 is TGTGCCAGCAGGTTAGCGGGAGGTGAGCAGTTCTTC.

The chain couples TRBV4-2 to TRBJ2-4; 9 bases match TRBD2. V lost 0 bases to trimming and J lost 0 bases; unmatched junction nucleotides: 12. Germline V CDR1 and CDR2: LGHNA, YNFKEQ. The CDR3 is 20 residues long. The CDR3 DNA is TGTGCCAGCAGCCAAGATGGGGCGGCTAGCGGGGCCCTAGCCAAAAACATTCAGTACTTC. This codes for CASSQDGAASGALAKNIQYF.

The sample holds a few counts of this clonotype. V usage is TRBV28 and J usage is TRBJ2-7, with TRBD2 matching over 7 bases. The CDR3 contains 12 residues. V lost 10 bases, J lost 3 bases, and 6 bases stayed unmatched. Germline-derived CDR1 and CDR2 are MDHEN and SYDVKM. Here the CDR3 reads CATQREYYEQYF. CDR3 coding DNA: TGTGCCACCCAGCGGGAATACTACGAGCAGTACTTC. Full variable domain (rest looked up from reference TRBV28 and TRBJ2-7): DVKVTQSSRYLVKRTGEKVFLECVQDMDHENMFWYRQDPGLGLRLIYFSYDVKMKEKGDIPEGYSVSREKKERFSLILESASTNQTSMYLCATQREYYEQYFGPGTRLTVT.

The genes are TRBV4-3 and TRBJ1-6, with 10 nucleotides matching TRBD1. Germline V gives CDR1 LGHNA, CDR2 YSLEER. The CDR3 runs to 16 residues. The V segment lost 4 bases and the J segment 5 bases; nucleotides outside the gene matches: 5. CDR3: CASSRDRGSDNSPLHF. CDR3 DNA: TGCGCCAGCAGCCGGGACAGGGGATCCGATAATTCACCCCTCCACTTT.

This chain joins TRBV7-2 and TRBJ2-7; 10 bases agree with TRBD1. V shed 1 base, J shed 3 bases, and the junction held 6 bases outside the gene matches. The CDR3 length is 16 residues. Germline CDR1 reads SGHTA; CDR2 reads FQGNSA. CDR3 in amino acids: CASSLVGQGTGYEQYF. The CDR3 DNA follows: TGTGCCAGCAGCTTAGTGGGACAGGGGACAGGCTACGAGCAGTACTTC.

In this sample, this clonotype turned up a few times. The J gene is TRBJ2-5, the V gene TRBV7-2, with 7 nucleotides matching TRBD2. With V trimmed by 1 base and J by 2 bases, 7 bases remained unmatched. This CDR3 has 16 amino acids. Per germline, CDR1 SGHTA and CDR2 FQGNSA. CDR3 sequence: CASSLGHPSGQETQYF. In DNA, the CDR3 is TGTGCCAGCAGCTTAGGGCACCCTAGCGGACAAGAGACCCAGTACTTC.

This clonotype was counted between two and nine times. The chain has TRBV28 and TRBJ2-3; 7 bases agree with TRBD2. V was pared by 7 bases and J by 4 bases, with 8 bases of the junction left unmatched. Germline V gene lookup returns CDR1 MDHEN and CDR2 SYDVKM. The CDR3 is 14 residues long. CDR3 DNA: TGTGCCAGCATCCGCGGGGGTGGTCCAGATACGCAGTATTTT. This gives the protein CASIRGGGPDTQYF.

V gene TRBV29-1 combines with J gene TRBJ2-1, with 7 positions matching TRBD1. Germline V gene sequence: CDR1 SQVTM, CDR2 ANQGSEA. The J segment lost 4 bases and the V segment lost 0 bases, leaving 9 bases of the junction unmatched. CDR3 length: 16 amino acids. The CDR3 reads CSVEDRGGPRYNEQFF. CDR3 DNA: TGCAGCGTTGAAGATCGAGGGGGCCCACGTTACAATGAGCAGTTCTTC.

This clonotype was found a few times. J is TRBJ2-3 and V is TRBV25-1; D possibly uses TRBD1 or TRBD2 (5 bases each). Deletions cut 1 base from V and 2 bases from J, with 10 bases between. CDR1 is MGHDK and CDR2 is SYGVNS in the germline V gene. The CDR3 has 15 amino acids. CDR3 sequence: CASSELRDPTDTQYF. CDR3 nucleotide sequence: TGTGCCAGCAGTGAATTAAGGGACCCCACAGATACGCAGTATTTT.

This clonotype was recorded a few times. A much more abundant neighbour one base away suggests this may be a read error. The chain uses TRBV20-1 and TRBJ2-4; D is unresolved. Germline lookup yields CDR1 DFQATT and CDR2 SNEGSKA (reference sequence). V shed 3 bases and J shed 13 bases, with 13 bases lying between them. This CDR3 comprises 11 residues. CDR3: CSARARNEQYF. As DNA, the CDR3 is TGCAGTGCTAGGGCCCGAAATGAGCAGTACTTC.

This rearrangement joins TRBV7-9 to TRBJ1-2; tentatively, D is TRBD1 (5 bases). This CDR3 is built from 14 residues. The germline CDR1 and CDR2 sequences are SEHNR and FQNEAQ (reference sequence). Trimming cost V 6 bases and J 5 bases, with 16 bases left between them. CDR3 protein: CASSQSGTDYGYTF. The CDR3 DNA reads TGTGCCAGCAGTCAGTCCGGGACGGATTATGGCTACACCTTC. Variable domain in full (rest from reference TRBV7-9 and TRBJ1-2): DTGVSQNPRHKITKRGQNVTFRCDPISEHNRLYWYRQTLGQGPEFLTYFQNEAQLEKSRLLSDRFSAERPKGSFSTLEIQRTEQGDSAMYLCASSQSGTDYGYTFGSGTRLTVV.

This clonotype was seen a handful of times. V is TRBV9 and J is TRBJ1-1; 9 bases map to TRBD1. J was trimmed by 6 bases and V by 4 bases; bases with no gene match: 7. CDR3 length: 14 amino acids. The germline gives CDR1 SGDLS, CDR2 YYNGEE. CDR3 sequence: CASSPPGQGPEAFF. Written as DNA, the CDR3 is TGTGCCAGCAGCCCCCCGGGACAGGGACCTGAAGCTTTCTTT.

The chain employs TRBV7-9 and TRBJ2-1; perhaps D is TRBD1 or TRBD2 (7 bases each). The germline gives CDR1 SEHNR, CDR2 FQNEAQ (reference sequence). Trimming pared 9 bases from V and 0 bases from J, leaving 24 bases between. The CDR3 totals 18 residues. The CDR3 nucleotides read TGTGCCAGTACGGGGACAGATAAGCGGGGCCGCTCCTACAATGAGCAGTTCTTC. As protein: CASTGTDKRGRSYNEQFF. Full variable domain (remainder filled in from reference TRBV7-9 and TRBJ2-1): DTGVSQNPRHKITKRGQNVTFRCDPISEHNRLYWYRQTLGQGPEFLTYFQNEAQLEKSRLLSDRFSAERPKGSFSTLEIQRTEQGDSAMYLCASTGTDKRGRSYNEQFFGPGTRLTVL.

This clonotype was recorded a few times. J is TRBJ2-5 and V is TRBV6-6; perhaps TRBD2 as D (6 bases). Per the germline V gene, CDR1 is MNHNY and CDR2 is SVGAGI (reference sequence). V was pared by 4 bases and J by 10 bases, with 13 bases between. CDR3 length: 12 residues. CDR3 bases: TGTGCCAGCAGTTTAGGAGGGACGCACCAGTACTTC. Translating it yields CASSLGGTHQYF.

This clonotype was counted a few times. This chain uses TRBV20-1 with TRBJ2-7; 9 positions agree with TRBD1. CDR1 is DFQATT, CDR2 SNEGSKA, per germline (reference sequence). V lost 1 base, J lost 6 bases, and 10 bases stayed unmatched. CDR3 length: 15 residues. CDR3: CSARARRGQGSEQYF. CDR3 nucleotide sequence: TGCAGTGCTAGAGCCCGGCGGGGACAGGGTTCCGAGCAGTACTTC.

The rearrangement uses TRBV7-2 and TRBJ2-3; D is perhaps TRBD1 (5 bases). Trimming stripped 7 bases from V and 5 bases from J, with 19 bases between. Germline CDR1 and CDR2: SGHTA and FQGNSA. This CDR3 comprises 15 residues. The CDR3: CASTVGPRVVDTQYF. For the CDR3, the DNA is TGTGCCAGCACCGTGGGTCCCAGGGTAGTAGATACGCAGTATTTT.

V usage is TRBV5-4 and J usage is TRBJ2-5; 13 bases fit TRBD2. The V and J ends lost 6 bases and 4 bases, in that order; junction bases with no gene match: 6. The CDR3 spans 15 residues. Per the germline V gene, CDR1 is SGHNT and CDR2 is YYREEE (reference sequence). The CDR3, as DNA: TGTGCCAGCACACCTGGACTAGCGGGAGTAGAGACCCAGTACTTC. Translating it yields CASTPGLAGVETQYF. Looking up the rest from reference TRBV5-4 and TRBJ2-5 gives the full variable domain: ETGVTQSPTHLIKTRGQQVTLRCSSQSGHNTVSWYQQALGQGPQFIFQYYREEENGRGNFPPRFSGLQFPNYSSELNVNALELDDSALYLCASTPGLAGVETQYFGPGTRLLVL.

The rearrangement links TRBV20-1 to TRBJ2-3; 7 nucleotides agree with TRBD2. Germline V gene sequence: CDR1 DFQATT, CDR2 SNEGSKA (reference sequence). V lost 3 bases and J lost 3; bases outside the gene matches: 3. The CDR3 is made up of 13 amino acids. The CDR3 loop is CSASTGGTDTQYF. The CDR3 coding sequence is TGCAGTGCTAGTACGGGAGGAACAGATACGCAGTATTTT.

This clonotype was counted a few times. A much larger clone differs by one base, so this may be a read error. This rearrangement joins TRBV5-1 to TRBJ1-2, with a weak D call TRBD1 (5 bases). CDR1 SGHRS and CDR2 YFSETQ come from the germline V gene. The CDR3 loop spans 14 amino acids. Trimming took 3 bases from V and 4 from J, leaving 13 bases between them. The CDR3 region has the DNA TGCGCCAGCAGCTGGGATGGGGGAGCCTATGGCTACACCTTC. Translated, it gives CASSWDGGAYGYTF.

V is TRBV11-2 and J is TRBJ1-5; D unresolved. V was clipped by 1 base and J by 11 bases, with 15 bases between them. In germline, CDR1 is SGHAT, CDR2 FQNNGV. The CDR3 loop spans 14 amino acids. The CDR3 DNA reads TGTGCCAGCAGCTTAGGTGGACCCAGTAGGACCCAGCATTTT. Its translation is CASSLGGPSRTQHF.

As for this clonotype: A much more abundant neighbour one base away suggests this may be a read error. This chain connects TRBV9 to TRBJ2-1, with D maybe TRBD2 (5 bases). The CDR3 loop spans 13 amino acids. Trimming pared 0 bases from V and 12 bases from J, leaving 13 bases between. Germline V CDR1 and CDR2: SGDLS, YYNGEE. The CDR3 DNA reads as TGTGCCAGCAGCGTAGCCGGAGGAGGTGGGCAGTTCTTC. It encodes CASSVAGGGGQFF.

The chain uses TRBV2 and TRBJ1-4; 8 positions agree with TRBD1. Germline lookup yields CDR1 SNHLY and CDR2 FYNNEI. The junction had 5 bases not matched to a gene; V was cut back by 7 bases and J by 4 bases. The CDR3 is 14 residues long. The chain's CDR3 is CASMPTGVNEKLFF. CDR3 coding DNA: TGTGCCAGCATGCCGACAGGGGTTAATGAAAAACTGTTTTTT.

The genes are TRBV6-2 or TRBV6-3 and TRBJ2-1; D is unresolved. V lost 0 bases and J lost 2, with 5 bases in between. The CDR3 length is 14 residues. Looked up from germline, CDR1 is MNHEY and CDR2 is SVGEGT. The CDR3 nucleotides read TGTGCCAGCAGTTACTCTAGTCCCTACAATGAGCAGTTCTTC. Translated: CASSYSSPYNEQFF.

This rearrangement joins TRBV20-1 to TRBJ2-3; D ambiguous. This CDR3 region has 11 residues. The germline V gene encodes CDR1 DFQATT and CDR2 SNEGSKA (reference sequence). Trimming left V 5 bases short and J 0 bases short, with 3 bases between. CDR3 amino acids: CSAQSTDTQYF. In DNA, the CDR3 is TGCAGTGCTCAGAGCACAGATACGCAGTATTTT.

The CDR3 bases are TGTGCCAGCAGCCTCGGCGTGGTCTACGAGCAGTACTTC. Translation gives CASSLGVVYEQYF. The V gene is TRBV7-2, the J gene TRBJ2-7; no definite D call. This CDR3 is 13 amino acids long. Germline V lookup: CDR1 SGHTA, CDR2 FQGNSA. Trimming took off 5 bases at V and 3 bases at J, with 11 bases between the two ends.